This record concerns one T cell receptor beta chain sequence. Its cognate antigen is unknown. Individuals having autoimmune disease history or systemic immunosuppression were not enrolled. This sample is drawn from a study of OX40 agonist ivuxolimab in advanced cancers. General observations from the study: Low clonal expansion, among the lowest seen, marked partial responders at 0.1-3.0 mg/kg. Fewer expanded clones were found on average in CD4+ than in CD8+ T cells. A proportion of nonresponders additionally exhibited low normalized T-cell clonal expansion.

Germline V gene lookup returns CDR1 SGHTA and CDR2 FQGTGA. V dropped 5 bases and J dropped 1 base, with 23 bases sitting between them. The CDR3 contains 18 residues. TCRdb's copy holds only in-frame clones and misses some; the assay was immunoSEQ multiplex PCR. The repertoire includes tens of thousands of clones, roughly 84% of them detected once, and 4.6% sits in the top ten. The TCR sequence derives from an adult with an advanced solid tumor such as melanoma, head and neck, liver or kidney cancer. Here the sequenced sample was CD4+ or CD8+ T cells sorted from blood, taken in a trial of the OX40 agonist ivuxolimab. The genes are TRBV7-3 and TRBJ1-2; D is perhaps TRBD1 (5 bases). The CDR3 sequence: CASSPLAPGRLNNYGYTF. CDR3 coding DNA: TGTGCCAGCAGCCCGCTTGCCCCGGGACGGCTAAATAACTATGGCTACACCTTC.